This entry lists 23 T cell receptor beta chains sequenced from one sample in a study of response to subunit inactivated influenza vaccine. MiXCR was run by TCRdb on the RT-PCR reads, yielding one entry per CDR3 protein. The top ten clones hold about a tenth of a sample with 700,000 to 800,000 distinct CDR3 sequences, less than 20% of them seen once. The sequences come from PBMCs from blood, collected roughly 5 days after vaccination. The source of these receptors is a man aged 45 to 65 who received an inactivated influenza vaccine.

This clonotype was observed a handful of times. The J gene is TRBJ1-1, the V gene TRBV5-1, with D possibly being TRBD1 (5 bases). The length of the CDR3 is 14 residues. V was trimmed by 6 bases and J by 4 bases, leaving 16 bases between them. Germline V CDR1 and CDR2: SGHRS, YFSETQ. CDR3 in amino acids: CASTPDYGGTEAFF. In DNA form, the CDR3 reads TGCGCCAGCACCCCGGATTATGGGGGCACTGAAGCTTTCTTT.

This clonotype was detected ten times or more. The genes are TRBV6-5 and TRBJ1-2, with a tentative D call TRBD1 (6 bases). The germline V and J ends were trimmed by 3 bases and 7 bases, with 21 bases remaining between them. This CDR3 comprises 16 residues. Germline values: CDR1 MNHEY, CDR2 SVGAGI. This CDR3 is CASSYIGQRDGGGYTF. In nucleotides, the CDR3 is TGTGCCAGCAGTTATATCGGACAGCGGGATGGGGGTGGCTACACCTTC.

The CDR3 region is CSATYGTSNTEAFF. CDR3 nucleotides: TGCAGTGCTACCTACGGGACTTCAAACACTGAAGCTTTCTTT. The chain couples TRBV20-1 to TRBJ1-1; D is possibly TRBD1 (5 bases). V lost 4 bases, J lost 2 bases, and 14 bases lay in between. The CDR3 has 14 amino acids. Per germline, CDR1 DFQATT and CDR2 SNEGSKA (reference sequence).

This clonotype turned up a few times. The chain is built from TRBV7-3 and TRBJ2-3; D possibly uses TRBD1 or TRBD2 (5 bases each). Germline lookup yields CDR1 SGHTA and CDR2 FQGTGA. The CDR3 totals 14 residues. Trimming took 5 bases from V and 2 from J, leaving 11 bases between them. The CDR3 reads CASSGGSNTDTQYF. The CDR3 DNA reads TGTGCCAGCAGCGGGGGTAGTAACACAGATACGCAGTATTTT.

The table lists this clonotype with many counts. The rearrangement links TRBV5-1 to TRBJ2-3; TRBD2 agrees at 14 bases. This CDR3 contains 16 residues. CDR1 and CDR2 (germline): SGHRS, YFSETQ. V shed 4 bases, J shed 6 bases, and the junction held 7 bases outside the gene matches. CDR3 bases: TGCGCCAGCAGCCCACGACTAGCGGGAGGGTTCGATACGCAGTATTTT. Amino acids: CASSPRLAGGFDTQYF.

The chain has TRBV20-1 and TRBJ2-6; D is uncertain. In germline, CDR1 is DFQATT, CDR2 SNEGSKA (reference sequence). V was pared by 4 bases and J by 3 bases, with 16 bases between. The length of the CDR3 is 16 residues. CDR3 in DNA: TGCAGTGCTACGGGTCTTTCCACCGGTGGGGCCAACGTCCTGACTTTC. This sequence encodes CSATGLSTGGANVLTF.

The V call is TRBV4-3, the J call TRBJ1-2; possible D gene TRBD1, 5 bases. The ends were cut back, 3 bases at V and 7 bases at J, with 15 bases in the middle. The germline V gene has CDR1 LGHNA and CDR2 YSLEER. The CDR3 spans 14 residues. In DNA form, the CDR3 reads TGCGCCAGCAGCCACGAACCTAGGGGTAGTGGCTACACCTTC. Translated, it gives CASSHEPRGSGYTF.

This clonotype was observed a few times. This chain links TRBV20-1 with TRBJ1-1, with D perhaps matching TRBD1 (5 bases). CDR1 is DFQATT and CDR2 is SNEGSKA in the germline V gene (reference sequence). V was pared by 3 bases and J by 2 bases, with 13 bases between. CDR3 size: 14 residues. In DNA, the CDR3 is TGCAGTGCTAGGGCCGGGACCACCAACACTGAAGCTTTCTTT. This gives the protein CSARAGTTNTEAFF.

J is TRBJ2-1 and V is TRBV6-1, with D perhaps given as TRBD1 or TRBD2 (6 bases each). The V and J ends lost 7 bases and 3 bases respectively, with 16 bases between them. Per germline, CDR1 MNHNS and CDR2 SASEGT. The CDR3 is made up of 15 amino acids. CDR3 sequence (DNA): TGTGCCAGCAAATCGGGGGCACTCCTCTACAATGAGCAGTTCTTC. This encodes CASKSGALLYNEQFF.

CDR3 in amino acids: CAISEGDTFRYGYTF. Written as DNA, the CDR3 is TGTGCCATCAGTGAGGGGGACACCTTTAGGTATGGCTACACCTTC. V and J are TRBV10-3 and TRBJ1-2; the D gene is possibly TRBD1 (6 bases). CDR3 size: 15 residues. V was pared by 2 bases and J by 5 bases, with 15 bases between. In germline, CDR1 is ENHRY, CDR2 SYGVKD.

The rearrangement links TRBV19 to TRBJ2-7, with no clear D. The V and J ends lost 10 bases and 0 bases respectively, with 19 bases between them. This CDR3 contains 15 residues. Germline V CDR1 and CDR2: LNHDA, SQIVND (reference sequence). CDR3 DNA sequence: TGTGCCACCCGGAGTGGCGGAAGTCCCTCCTACGAGCAGTACTTC. It encodes CATRSGGSPSYEQYF.

The DNA for the CDR3 is TGTGCCAGCAGCTTAGCTCTAGCGGGGTTTGCTAGCACAGATACGCAGTATTTT. It encodes CASSLALAGFASTDTQYF. This chain links TRBV11-2 with TRBJ2-3, with TRBD2 identical over 9 bases. Germline CDR1 is SGHAT and CDR2 is FQNNGV. J was trimmed by 0 bases and V by 1 base; bases with no gene match: 8. The CDR3 length is 18 residues.

The V call is TRBV28, the J call TRBJ2-3; 10 nucleotides line up with TRBD2. The CDR3 has 16 residues. Germline V gene sequence: CDR1 MDHEN, CDR2 SYDVKM. The J segment lost 2 bases and the V segment lost 7 bases, leaving 9 bases of the junction unmatched. CDR3 region: CASNPERGGITDTQYF. The CDR3 DNA reads as TGTGCCAGCAACCCCGAGCGGGGGGGGATCACAGATACGCAGTATTTT. Full variable domain (remainder filled in from reference TRBV28 and TRBJ2-3): DVKVTQSSRYLVKRTGEKVFLECVQDMDHENMFWYRQDPGLGLRLIYFSYDVKMKEKGDIPEGYSVSREKKERFSLILESASTNQTSMYLCASNPERGGITDTQYFGPGTRLTVL.

This clonotype was counted many times. This chain links TRBV4-3 with TRBJ2-7; D ambiguous. The V gene's germline CDR1 is LGHNA and CDR2 YSLEER. V was pared by 0 bases and J by 0 bases, with 6 bases between. The CDR3 loop spans 14 amino acids. CDR3 sequence: CASSQDRLSYEQYF. The CDR3, as DNA: TGCGCCAGCAGCCAAGACCGACTCTCCTACGAGCAGTACTTC.

The chain combines TRBV4-2 with TRBJ2-7; 8 positions agree with TRBD2. Germline V CDR1 and CDR2: LGHNA, YNFKEQ. V lost 2 bases and J lost 5; bases outside the gene matches: 8. CDR3 length: 15 amino acids. The CDR3 is CASSQLAGYGDEQYF. CDR3 DNA: TGTGCCAGCAGCCAACTAGCGGGCTACGGGGACGAGCAGTACTTC.

Of note for this clonotype: A read error may produce the germline difference seen at one junction end. The chain combines TRBV12-3 or TRBV12-4 with TRBJ1-2; no firm D call. The CDR3 contains 13 residues. The CDR3 reads CARSLSGGYGYTF. DNA of the CDR3: TGTGCCCGCAGTTTAAGCGGCGGCTATGGCTACACCTTC.

In this sample, this clonotype turned up many times. The chain links TRBV4-3 to TRBJ2-3; D is perhaps TRBD2 (6 bases). The CDR3 loop spans 17 amino acids. Germline V gene sequence: CDR1 LGHNA, CDR2 YSLEER. The ends were cut back, 4 bases at V and 2 bases at J, with 19 bases in the middle. The CDR3: CASSPSVFGGVTDTQYF. CDR3 DNA sequence: TGCGCCAGCAGCCCATCCGTTTTTGGCGGGGTCACAGATACGCAGTATTTT.

CDR3 loop: CASSQDYGTKETQYF. In nucleotides, the CDR3 is TGCGCCAGCAGCCAAGATTACGGGACGAAAGAGACCCAGTACTTC. The chain combines TRBV4-3 with TRBJ2-5; D might be TRBD1 or TRBD2, each matching 5 bases. The CDR3 length is 15 residues. Trimming took 0 bases from V and 3 from J, leaving 11 bases between them. Looked up from germline, CDR1 is LGHNA and CDR2 is YSLEER.

The chain is built from TRBV15 and TRBJ2-5; 9 nucleotides align to TRBD1. Germline V gene sequence: CDR1 LNHNV, CDR2 YYDKDF (reference sequence). The CDR3 covers 16 residues. Unmatched junction bases numbered 11, after V lost 2 bases and J lost 7 bases. CDR3 bases: TGTGCCACCAGCAGATCGTCGGGACAGGGTTTGAGGACCCAGTACTTC. Its translation: CATSRSSGQGLRTQYF. The variable domain in full, with the rest retrieved from reference TRBV15 and TRBJ2-5, is DAMVIQNPRYQVTQFGKPVTLSCSQTLNHNVMYWYQQKSSQAPKLLFHYYDKDFNNEADTPDNFQSRRPNTSFCFLDIRSPGLGDTAMYLCATSRSSGQGLRTQYFGPGTRLLVL.

The CDR3 protein is CATSRSSPHTDTQYF. CDR3 in DNA: TGTGCCACCAGCAGATCTAGCCCGCACACAGATACGCAGTATTTT. The V and J genes are TRBV15 and TRBJ2-3; perhaps TRBD2 as D (5 bases). The germline V and J ends were trimmed by 2 bases and 2 bases, with 11 bases remaining between them. The germline V gene encodes CDR1 LNHNV and CDR2 YYDKDF (reference sequence). The length of the CDR3 is 15 residues. Full variable domain (rest looked up from reference TRBV15 and TRBJ2-3): DAMVIQNPRYQVTQFGKPVTLSCSQTLNHNVMYWYQQKSSQAPKLLFHYYDKDFNNEADTPDNFQSRRPNTSFCFLDIRSPGLGDTAMYLCATSRSSPHTDTQYFGPGTRLTVL.

The rearrangement uses TRBV5-5 and TRBJ2-7; perhaps TRBD1 as D (6 bases). Trimming took off 5 bases at V and 4 bases at J, with 25 bases between the two ends. Germline-derived CDR1 and CDR2 are SGHKS and YYEKEE (reference sequence). The CDR3 contains 17 residues. The CDR3 region is CASSFRYTGTTLYEQYF. DNA for the CDR3: TGTGCCAGCAGTTTCCGATATACCGGGACAACCTTATACGAGCAGTACTTC.

This clonotype was observed a handful of times. V is TRBV11-1 and J is TRBJ2-1; D is possibly TRBD1 (5 bases). There are 18 residues in the CDR3. With 1 base removed from V and 0 bases from J, the gap between germline ends came to 16 bases. The germline V gene has CDR1 SGHAT and CDR2 FQDESV (reference sequence). CDR3 sequence: CASSLEGQYFSSYNEQFF. CDR3 sequence (DNA): TGTGCCAGCAGCTTAGAGGGGCAGTATTTCAGCTCCTACAATGAGCAGTTCTTC.

The chain is built from TRBV5-1 and TRBJ2-3; 9 bases are a match to TRBD2. This CDR3 spans 14 amino acids. V lost 2 bases, J lost 6 bases, and 4 bases stayed unmatched. Looked up from germline, CDR1 is SGHRS and CDR2 is YFSETQ. The CDR3 loop is CASSFAGGLDTQYF. The CDR3, as DNA: TGCGCCAGCAGCTTTGCGGGGGGGTTGGATACGCAGTATTTT.